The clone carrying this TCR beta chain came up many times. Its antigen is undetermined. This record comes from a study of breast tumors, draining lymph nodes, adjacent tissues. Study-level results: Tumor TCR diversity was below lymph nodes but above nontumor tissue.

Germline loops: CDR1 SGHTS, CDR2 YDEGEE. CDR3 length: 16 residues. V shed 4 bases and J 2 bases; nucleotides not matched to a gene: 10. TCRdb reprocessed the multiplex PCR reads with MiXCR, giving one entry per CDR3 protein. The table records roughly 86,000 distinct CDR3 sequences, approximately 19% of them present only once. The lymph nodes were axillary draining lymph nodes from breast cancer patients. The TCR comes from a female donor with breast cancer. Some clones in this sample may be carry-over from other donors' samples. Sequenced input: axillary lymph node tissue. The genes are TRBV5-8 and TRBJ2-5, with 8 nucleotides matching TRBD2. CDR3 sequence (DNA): TGTGCCAGCAGCCTGAGTGGGAGCGGGGGTCAAGAGACCCAGTACTTC. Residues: CASSLSGSGGQETQYF.